This T cell receptor beta chain emerged from a study of radiotherapy plus CTLA-4 blockade in lung cancer. The overall study: In roughly 19% of patients, objective responses were seen; roughly 30% had disease control. Overall study findings and caveats: In blood, tumor-derived TCR clones expanded after radiotherapy plus ipilimumab.

The method was immunoSEQ multiplex PCR; TCRdb's version includes in-frame clones alone and lacks a portion of them. The sample consists of approximately 80,000 clones, under 85% of them appearing once. Patients in the study, people with chemo-refractory metastatic non-small-cell lung cancer, received focal radiation plus ipilimumab CTLA-4 blockade. This clone showed up just once. The target antigen is unknown. Other DNA sequences in this sample translate to the same CDR3. This sequence originates from a human donor with non-small cell lung cancer who had stable disease on radiotherapy plus ipilimumab. The sample in question was peripheral blood, obtained from a patient treated with radiotherapy plus ipilimumab.

The CDR3 is CASSPLSGDTDTQYF. CDR3 DNA: TGTGCCAGCTCTCCCCTGTCAGGGGACACAGATACGCAGTATTTT. The genes are TRBV18 and TRBJ2-3, with D possibly matching TRBD1 (6 bases). Germline V CDR1 and CDR2: KGHSH, LQKENI. The CDR3 spans 15 residues. V dropped 6 bases and J dropped 2 bases, with 15 bases sitting between them.